The rows below give T cell receptor beta chains drawn from one sample of a study of T cells after yellow fever vaccination. One entry per CDR3 protein, called by TCRdb with MiXCR from the 5' RACE reads. Altogether some 200,000 distinct CDR3 sequences are present, 11% being singletons, with the ten largest covering 30% to 45%. The sample consisted of CD8+ T cells sorted from PBMCs, taken 15 days after the yellow fever booster vaccination. These receptors all stem from a young man who received the YFV17D yellow fever vaccine. The CDR3 runs from the conserved cysteine through the conserved F or W. A D gene is named only where the DNA matches it firmly. Some rows mark clone size as missing; the rest say once, few, many or name a class of expanded clone.

d_call	j_call	v_call	clone_size	cdr3_aa	cdr3_nt
.	TRBJ1-1	TRBV12-3/TRBV12-4	few	CATRRQVMNTEAFF	TGTGCCACCAGGCGACAGGTGATGAACACTGAAGCTTTCTTT
.	TRBJ1-2	TRBV4-1	many	CASSQDPGGFYGYTF	TGCGCCAGCAGCCAAGACCCAGGTGGCTTCTATGGCTACACCTTC
TRBD1	TRBJ1-4	TRBV20-1	few	CSARDLAGPGGSGKLFF	TGCAGTGCTAGAGATCTCGCGGGCCCAGGGGGTAGTGGAAAACTGTTTTTT
.	TRBJ2-1	TRBV12-3/TRBV12-4	.	CASSFPPSSYNEQFF	TGTGCCAGCAGTTTTCCCCCGAGCTCCTACAATGAGCAGTTCTTC
.	TRBJ1-4	TRBV23-1	.	CASSRHGIQMKNCFF	.
.	TRBJ2-5	TRBV6-5	many	CASSYSWGDQETQYF	TGTGCCAGCAGTTACTCGTGGGGGGATCAAGAGACCCAGTACTTC
.	TRBJ1-1	TRBV20-1	many	CSARGGGGLNTEAFF	TGCAGTGCTCGAGGGGGGGGAGGCTTGAACACTGAAGCTTTCTTT
.	TRBJ2-7	TRBV20-1	many	CSARWAAASSYEQYF	TGCAGTGCTAGGTGGGCGGCCGCGAGCTCCTACGAGCAGTACTTC
.	TRBJ2-7	TRBV6-5	few	CASSYSIQGVGYEQYF	TGTGCCAGCAGTTACTCGATTCAGGGTGTCGGATACGAGCAGTACTTC
TRBD1	TRBJ2-7	TRBV11-1	few	CASSTGQVLNYEQYF	TGTGCCAGCAGCACTGGACAGGTGCTAAACTACGAGCAGTACTTC
TRBD1	TRBJ2-2	TRBV27	.	CASTGQQGRNTGELFF	TGTGCCAGCACCGGTCAACAGGGGCGAAACACCGGGGAGCTGTTTTTT
.	TRBJ1-1	TRBV6-5	few	CASSTSYSNTEAFF	TGTGCCAGCAGCACCAGCTACTCCAACACTGAAGCTTTCTTT
.	TRBJ2-1	TRBV7-9	.	CASLGYNEQFF	TGTGCCAGCTTGGGGTACAATGAGCAGTTCTTC
.	TRBJ1-1	TRBV7-8	.	CASSPKEGLTEAFF	TGTGCCAGCAGCCCTAAGGAGGGATTGACTGAAGCTTTCTTT
.	TRBJ1-6	TRBV7-9	many	CASSLGSGGGNSPLHF	TGTGCCAGCAGCTTAGGGTCCGGGGGCGGGAATTCACCCCTCCACTTT
TRBD2	TRBJ2-7	TRBV7-2	many	CASSSPGERGYEQYF	TGTGCCAGCAGCTCCCCCGGGGAGCGGGGTTACGAGCAGTACTTC
.	TRBJ2-1	TRBV11-2	few	CASSLAGSYNEQFF	TGTGCCAGCAGCTTAGCAGGGTCTTACAATGAGCAGTTCTTC
.	TRBJ2-3	TRBV6-6	.	CASSWSRGSTDTQYF	TGTGCCAGCAGTTGGTCTCGGGGGTCCACAGATACGCAGTATTTT
TRBD2	TRBJ2-3	TRBV10-2	few	CASKIGGGGTDTQYF	TGCGCCAGCAAAATCGGCGGGGGTGGCACAGATACGCAGTATTTT
TRBD2	TRBJ2-1	TRBV19	few	CASRKRLAGKRGNEQFF	TGTGCCAGTAGGAAAAGACTAGCGGGGAAACGGGGAAATGAGCAGTTCTTC